This is a list of T cell receptor beta chains from one sample in a study of identical twins. TCRdb reprocessed the 5' RACE reads via MiXCR and lists one record per CDR3 protein. Among roughly 690,000 distinct CDR3 sequences listed, approximately 6.1% were seen once. Sequencing input: naive T cells sorted from blood. These receptors were collected from a man aged 18 to 35 in good health. Both conserved end residues are part of each CDR3. Fields, in order: V gene, D gene, J gene, clone size, CDR3 protein, CDR3 DNA. A D gene is named only where the DNA matches it firmly. Expanded clones get a size class; other rows say once, few or many, or leave the size out.

v_gene: TRBV29-1; d_gene: -; j_gene: TRBJ1-3; abundance: -; CDR3aa: CSVERTNSGNTIYF; CDR3nt: TGCAGCGTTGAACGGACCAACTCTGGAAACACCATATATTTT
v_gene: TRBV18; d_gene: -; j_gene: TRBJ2-5; abundance: few; CDR3aa: CASSPRNRGGETQYF; CDR3nt: TGTGCCAGCTCACCACGGAACAGGGGAGGGGAGACCCAGTACTTC
v_gene: TRBV5-1; d_gene: -; j_gene: TRBJ2-7; abundance: many; CDR3aa: CASSLDSGEQYF; CDR3nt: TGCGCCAGCAGCTTGGATTCGGGGGAGCAGTACTTC
v_gene: TRBV11-2; d_gene: -; j_gene: TRBJ2-3; abundance: few; CDR3aa: CASSGHGRGADTQYF; CDR3nt: TGTGCCAGCAGCGGGCACGGGAGAGGGGCAGATACGCAGTATTTT
v_gene: TRBV9; d_gene: -; j_gene: TRBJ1-5; abundance: few; CDR3aa: CASSDGGNGNQPQHF; CDR3nt: TGTGCCAGCAGCGACGGGGGAAATGGCAATCAGCCCCAGCATTTT
v_gene: TRBV2; d_gene: TRBD2; j_gene: TRBJ2-2; abundance: -; CDR3aa: CASVREEVTGELFF; CDR3nt: TGTGCCAGCGTTCGGGAGGAGGTCACCGGGGAGCTGTTTTTT
v_gene: TRBV20-1; d_gene: TRBD2; j_gene: TRBJ2-1; abundance: many; CDR3aa: CSARDREGSYNEQFF; CDR3nt: TGCAGTGCTAGAGACCGGGAGGGTTCCTACAATGAGCAGTTCTTC
v_gene: TRBV12-3/TRBV12-4; d_gene: -; j_gene: TRBJ2-1; abundance: many; CDR3aa: CASRPIRGVGQFF; CDR3nt: TGTGCCAGCAGACCCATCAGGGGAGTTGGGCAGTTCTTC
v_gene: TRBV25-1; d_gene: TRBD2; j_gene: TRBJ2-1; abundance: few; CDR3aa: CASSEGLAVSGEQFF; CDR3nt: TGTGCCAGCAGTGAAGGGCTAGCGGTTTCCGGAGAGCAGTTCTTC
v_gene: TRBV12-3/TRBV12-4; d_gene: TRBD2; j_gene: TRBJ2-1; abundance: few; CDR3aa: CASSWPGGGYNEQFF; CDR3nt: TGTGCCAGCAGTTGGCCGGGCGGGGGTTACAATGAGCAGTTCTTC
v_gene: TRBV11-2; d_gene: -; j_gene: TRBJ2-5; abundance: few; CDR3aa: CASSLEGLGPSGRETQYF; CDR3nt: TGTGCCAGCAGCTTAGAAGGTTTGGGGCCTTCGGGACGCGAGACCCAGTACTTC
v_gene: TRBV10-3; d_gene: TRBD1; j_gene: TRBJ2-2; abundance: many; CDR3aa: CATQAGGNTGELFF; CDR3nt: TGTGCCACGCAAGCAGGGGGGAACACCGGGGAGCTGTTTTTT
v_gene: TRBV12-3/TRBV12-4; d_gene: -; j_gene: TRBJ2-4; abundance: -; CDR3aa: CASSFEARNIQYF; CDR3nt: TGTGCCAGCAGTTTTGAGGCTCGGAACATTCAGTACTTC
v_gene: TRBV5-1; d_gene: -; j_gene: TRBJ2-1; abundance: few; CDR3aa: CASSPFDSGTTYNEQFF; CDR3nt: TGCGCCAGCAGCCCCTTTGACTCAGGGACCACCTACAATGAGCAGTTCTTC
v_gene: TRBV6-1; d_gene: -; j_gene: TRBJ2-7; abundance: few; CDR3aa: CATGQTYEQYF; CDR3nt: TGTGCCACCGGACAGACCTACGAGCAGTACTTC
v_gene: TRBV6-1; d_gene: TRBD1; j_gene: TRBJ2-6; abundance: -; CDR3aa: CASRRQGSTSGANVLTF; CDR3nt: TGTGCCAGCAGGAGACAGGGCTCCACCTCTGGGGCCAACGTCCTGACTTTC
v_gene: TRBV12-3/TRBV12-4; d_gene: -; j_gene: TRBJ2-7; abundance: -; CDR3aa: CASSLSSGRQLGPYEQYF; CDR3nt: TGTGCCAGCAGTTTATCCTCCGGTAGGCAGTTGGGCCCCTACGAGCAGTACTTC
v_gene: TRBV7-9; d_gene: -; j_gene: TRBJ2-7; abundance: -; CDR3aa: CASSGSGYEQYF; CDR3nt: TGTGCCAGCAGCGGGAGTGGCTACGAGCAGTACTTC
v_gene: TRBV7-8; d_gene: -; j_gene: TRBJ2-2; abundance: many; CDR3aa: CASSPNYKADTGELFF; CDR3nt: TGTGCCAGCAGCCCTAACTATAAGGCGGACACCGGGGAGCTGTTTTTT
v_gene: TRBV15; d_gene: TRBD1; j_gene: TRBJ1-2; abundance: many; CDR3aa: CATSRIALGQGEGYTF; CDR3nt: TGTGCCACCAGCAGAATCGCTTTGGGACAGGGGGAAGGCTACACCTTC
v_gene: TRBV16; d_gene: -; j_gene: TRBJ2-2; abundance: many; CDR3aa: CASSQPPGELFF; CDR3nt: TGTGCCAGCAGCCAACCTCCCGGGGAGCTGTTTTTT
v_gene: TRBV24-1; d_gene: -; j_gene: TRBJ2-2; abundance: many; CDR3aa: CATADGTGELFF; CDR3nt: TGTGCCACCGCGGACGGCACCGGGGAGCTGTTTTTT
v_gene: TRBV3-1; d_gene: -; j_gene: TRBJ2-5; abundance: few; CDR3aa: CASSQDDWRTQYF; CDR3nt: TGTGCCAGCAGCCAAGACGATTGGAGGACCCAGTACTTC
v_gene: TRBV29-1; d_gene: -; j_gene: TRBJ2-7; abundance: many; CDR3aa: CSGKDSYYEQYF; CDR3nt: TGCAGCGGAAAGGACAGTTACTACGAGCAGTACTTC